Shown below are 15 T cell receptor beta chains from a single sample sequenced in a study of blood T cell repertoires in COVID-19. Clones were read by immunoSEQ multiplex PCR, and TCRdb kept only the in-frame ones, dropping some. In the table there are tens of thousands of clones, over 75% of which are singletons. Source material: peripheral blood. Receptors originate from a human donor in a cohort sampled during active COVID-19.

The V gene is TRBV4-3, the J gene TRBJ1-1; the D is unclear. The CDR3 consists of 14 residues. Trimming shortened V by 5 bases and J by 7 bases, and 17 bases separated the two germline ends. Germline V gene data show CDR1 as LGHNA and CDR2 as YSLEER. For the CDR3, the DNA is TGCGCCAGCAGCACCTTAGCCCAGCAAGGTGAAGCTTTCTTT. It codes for CASSTLAQQGEAFF.

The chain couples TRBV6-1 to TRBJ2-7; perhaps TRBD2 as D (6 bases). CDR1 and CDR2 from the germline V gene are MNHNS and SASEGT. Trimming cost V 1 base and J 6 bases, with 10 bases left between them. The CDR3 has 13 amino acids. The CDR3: CASSEGRVGEQYF. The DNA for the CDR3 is TGTGCCAGCAGTGAAGGGAGGGTTGGCGAGCAGTACTTC.

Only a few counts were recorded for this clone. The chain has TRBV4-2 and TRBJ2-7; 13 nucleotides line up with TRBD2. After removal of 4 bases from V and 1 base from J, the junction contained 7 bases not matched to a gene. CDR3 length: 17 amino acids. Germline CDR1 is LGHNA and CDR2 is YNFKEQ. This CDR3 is CASSLGLAGMTSYEQYF. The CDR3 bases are TGTGCCAGCAGCCTGGGACTAGCGGGGATGACTTCCTACGAGCAGTACTTC.

The CDR3 nucleotides are TGCGCCAGCAGCTTGGAAGGTTACGGCGGCGGCTACACCTTC. Translating gives CASSLEGYGGGYTF. This sequence joins TRBV5-1 and TRBJ1-2; D not certain. CDR1 and CDR2 (germline): SGHRS, YFSETQ. V lost 0 bases and J lost 8, with 14 bases in between. This CDR3 spans 14 amino acids.

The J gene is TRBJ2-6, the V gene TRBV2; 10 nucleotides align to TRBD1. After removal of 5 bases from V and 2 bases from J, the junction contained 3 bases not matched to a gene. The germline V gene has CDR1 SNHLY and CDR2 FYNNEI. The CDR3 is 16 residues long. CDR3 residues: CASSRQGAAGANVLTF. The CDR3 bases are TGTGCCAGCAGTCGACAGGGGGCGGCTGGGGCCAACGTCCTGACTTTC.

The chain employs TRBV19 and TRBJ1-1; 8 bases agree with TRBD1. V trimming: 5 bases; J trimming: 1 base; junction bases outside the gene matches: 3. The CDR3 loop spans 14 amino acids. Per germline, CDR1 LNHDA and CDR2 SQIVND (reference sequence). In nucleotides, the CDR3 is TGTGCCAGTAGTCCCGGGACAGGGAACACTGAAGCTTTCTTT. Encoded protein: CASSPGTGNTEAFF.

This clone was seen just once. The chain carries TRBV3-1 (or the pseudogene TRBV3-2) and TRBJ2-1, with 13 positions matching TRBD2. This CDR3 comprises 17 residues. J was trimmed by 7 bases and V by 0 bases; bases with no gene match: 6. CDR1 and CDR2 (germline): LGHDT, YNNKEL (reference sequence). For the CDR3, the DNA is TGTGCCAGCAGCCAAGACCTTGGGACTAGCGGGACTAATGAGCAGTTCTTC. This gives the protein CASSQDLGTSGTNEQFF.

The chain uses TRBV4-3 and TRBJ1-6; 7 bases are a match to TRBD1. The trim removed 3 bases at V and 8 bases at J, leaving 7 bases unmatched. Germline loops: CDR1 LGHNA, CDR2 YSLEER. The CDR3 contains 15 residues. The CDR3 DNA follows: TGCGCCAGCAGCCACAACAGGGGAGGTGATTCACCCCTCCACTTT. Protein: CASSHNRGGDSPLHF.

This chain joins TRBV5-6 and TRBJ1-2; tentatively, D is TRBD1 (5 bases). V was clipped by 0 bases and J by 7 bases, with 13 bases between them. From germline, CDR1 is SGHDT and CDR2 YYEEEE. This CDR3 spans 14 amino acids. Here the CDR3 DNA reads TGTGCCAGCAGCTTGGCCGGGGGAAACGGTGGCTACACCTTC. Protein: CASSLAGGNGGYTF.

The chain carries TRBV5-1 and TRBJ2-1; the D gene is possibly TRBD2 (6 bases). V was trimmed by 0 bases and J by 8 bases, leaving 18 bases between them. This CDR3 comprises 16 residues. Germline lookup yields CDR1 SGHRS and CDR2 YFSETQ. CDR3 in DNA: TGCGCCAGCAGCTTGGACGGGAGTGGTCGGTACCATGAGCAGTTCTTC. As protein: CASSLDGSGRYHEQFF.

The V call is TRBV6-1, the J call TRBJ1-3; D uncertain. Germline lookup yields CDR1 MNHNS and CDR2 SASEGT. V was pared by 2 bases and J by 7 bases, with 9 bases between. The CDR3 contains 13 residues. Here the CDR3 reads CASSEQTGNTIYF. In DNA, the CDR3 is TGTGCCAGCAGTGAACAAACGGGGAACACCATATATTTT.

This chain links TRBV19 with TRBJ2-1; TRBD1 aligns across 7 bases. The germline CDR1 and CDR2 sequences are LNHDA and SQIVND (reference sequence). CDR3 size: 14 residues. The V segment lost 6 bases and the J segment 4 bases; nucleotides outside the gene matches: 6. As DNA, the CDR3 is TGTGCCAGTAGGCCGGGACAGACTTACAATGAGCAGTTCTTC. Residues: CASRPGQTYNEQFF.

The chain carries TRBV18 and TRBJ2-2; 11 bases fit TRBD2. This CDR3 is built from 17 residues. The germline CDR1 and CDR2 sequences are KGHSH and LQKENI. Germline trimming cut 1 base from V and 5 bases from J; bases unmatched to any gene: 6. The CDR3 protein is CASSPRLAGGPTGELFF. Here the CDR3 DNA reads TGTGCCAGCTCACCACGGCTAGCGGGAGGTCCGACCGGGGAGCTGTTTTTT.

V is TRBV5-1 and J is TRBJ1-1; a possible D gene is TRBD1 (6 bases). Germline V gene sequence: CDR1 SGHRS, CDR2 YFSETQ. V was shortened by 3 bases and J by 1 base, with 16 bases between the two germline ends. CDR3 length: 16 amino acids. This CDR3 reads CASSSNIGGENTEAFF. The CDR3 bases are TGCGCCAGCAGCTCAAACATAGGGGGGGAGAACACTGAAGCTTTCTTT. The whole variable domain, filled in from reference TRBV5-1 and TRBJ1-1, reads KAGVTQTPRYLIKTRGQQVTLSCSPISGHRSVSWYQQTPGQGLQFLFEYFSETQRNKGNFPGRFSGRQFSNSRSEMNVSTLELGDSALYLCASSSNIGGENTEAFFGQGTRLTVV.

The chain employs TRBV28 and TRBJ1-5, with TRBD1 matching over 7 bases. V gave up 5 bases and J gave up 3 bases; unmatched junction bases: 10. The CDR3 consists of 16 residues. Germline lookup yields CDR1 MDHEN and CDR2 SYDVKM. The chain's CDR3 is CASSGPGQEYNQPQHF. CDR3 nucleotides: TGTGCCAGCAGTGGGCCCGGACAGGAGTACAATCAGCCCCAGCATTTT.